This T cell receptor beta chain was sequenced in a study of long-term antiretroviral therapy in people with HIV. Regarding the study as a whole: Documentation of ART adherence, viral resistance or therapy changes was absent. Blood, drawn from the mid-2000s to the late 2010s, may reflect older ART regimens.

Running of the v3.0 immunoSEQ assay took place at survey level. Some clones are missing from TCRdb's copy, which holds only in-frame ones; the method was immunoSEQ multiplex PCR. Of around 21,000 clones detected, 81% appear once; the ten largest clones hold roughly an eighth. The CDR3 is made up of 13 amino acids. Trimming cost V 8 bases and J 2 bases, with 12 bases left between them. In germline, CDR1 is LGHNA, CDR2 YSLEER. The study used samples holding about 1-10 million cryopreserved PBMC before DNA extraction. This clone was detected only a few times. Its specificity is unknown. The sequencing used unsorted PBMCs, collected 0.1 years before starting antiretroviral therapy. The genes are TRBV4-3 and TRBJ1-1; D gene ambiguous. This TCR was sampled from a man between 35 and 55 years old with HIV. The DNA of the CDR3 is TGCGCCAGCGCCTTAAAACCCAACACTGAAGCTTTCTTT. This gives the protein CASALKPNTEAFF.